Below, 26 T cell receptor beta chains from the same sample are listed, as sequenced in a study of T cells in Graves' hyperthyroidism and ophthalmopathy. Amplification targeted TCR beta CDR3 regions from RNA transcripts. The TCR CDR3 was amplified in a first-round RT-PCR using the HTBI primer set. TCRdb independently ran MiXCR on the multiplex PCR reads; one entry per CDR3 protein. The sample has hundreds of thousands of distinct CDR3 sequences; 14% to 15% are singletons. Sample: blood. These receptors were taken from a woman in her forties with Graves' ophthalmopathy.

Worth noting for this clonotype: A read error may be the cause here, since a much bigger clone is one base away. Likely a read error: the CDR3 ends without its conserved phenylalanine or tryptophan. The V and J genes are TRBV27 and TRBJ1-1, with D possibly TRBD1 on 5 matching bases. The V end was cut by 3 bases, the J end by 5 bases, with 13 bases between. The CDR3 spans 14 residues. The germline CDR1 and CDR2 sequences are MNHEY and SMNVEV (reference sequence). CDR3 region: CASSFSGSKTEAFS. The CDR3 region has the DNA TGTGCCAGCAGTTTTTCAGGGTCTAAAACTGAAGCTTTCTCT.

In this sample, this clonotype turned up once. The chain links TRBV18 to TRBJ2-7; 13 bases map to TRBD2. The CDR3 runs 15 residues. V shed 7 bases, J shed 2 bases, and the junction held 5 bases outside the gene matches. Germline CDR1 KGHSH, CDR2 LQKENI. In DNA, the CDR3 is TGTGCCAGCTACCCGGGACTAGCGGGAACCTACGAGCAGTACTTC. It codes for CASYPGLAGTYEQYF.

CDR3 sequence (DNA): TGTGCCAGCAGCGGGGTCACTAGCTCGAGCTCCTACAATGAGCAGTTCTTC. This codes for CASSGVTSSSSYNEQFF. V is TRBV11-3 and J is TRBJ2-1; perhaps TRBD2 as D (6 bases). CDR3 length equals 17 residues. Germline V gene data show CDR1 as SGHNT and CDR2 as YENEEA. V was shortened by 5 bases and J by 0 bases, with 17 bases between the two germline ends. The whole variable domain, remainder taken from reference TRBV11-3 and TRBJ2-1, is EAGVVQSPRYKIIEKKQPVAFWCNPISGHNTLYWYLQNLGQGPELLIRYENEEAVDDSQLPKDRFSAERLKGVDSTLKIQPAELGDSAVYLCASSGVTSSSSYNEQFFGPGTRLTVL.

In DNA form, the CDR3 reads TGTGCCAGCAGTTCACCGGGTCCAAGGAGGTCACCCCTCCACTTT. As protein: CASSSPGPRRSPLHF. The rearrangement joins TRBV12-3 or TRBV12-4 to TRBJ1-6; D is uncertain. This CDR3 spans 15 amino acids. V was pared by 4 bases and J by 10 bases, with 17 bases between.

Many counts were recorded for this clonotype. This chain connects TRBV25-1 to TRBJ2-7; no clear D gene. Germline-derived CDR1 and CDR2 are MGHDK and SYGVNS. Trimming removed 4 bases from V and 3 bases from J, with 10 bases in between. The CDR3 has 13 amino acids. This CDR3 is CASSAGTVYEQYF. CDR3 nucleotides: TGTGCCAGCAGTGCAGGAACGGTCTACGAGCAGTACTTC.

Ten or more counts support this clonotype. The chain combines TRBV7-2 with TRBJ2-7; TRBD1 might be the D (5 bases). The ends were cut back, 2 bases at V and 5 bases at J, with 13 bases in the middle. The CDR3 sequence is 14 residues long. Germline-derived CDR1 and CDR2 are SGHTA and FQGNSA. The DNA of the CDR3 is TGTGCCAGCAGCTTAACGGCAGGGCCCCACGAGCAGTACTTC. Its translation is CASSLTAGPHEQYF.

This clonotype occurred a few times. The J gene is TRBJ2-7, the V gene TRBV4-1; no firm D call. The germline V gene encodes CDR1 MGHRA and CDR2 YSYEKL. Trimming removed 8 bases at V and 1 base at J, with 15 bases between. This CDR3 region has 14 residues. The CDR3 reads CASRPRYISYEQYF. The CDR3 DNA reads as TGCGCCAGCCGCCCCCGGTACATTTCCTACGAGCAGTACTTC.

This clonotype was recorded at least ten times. The CDR3 loop reads CSVEVSSGRIRETQYF. The CDR3 DNA reads as TGCAGCGTTGAAGTCTCGAGCGGGAGGATTCGGGAGACCCAGTACTTC. The chain couples TRBV29-1 to TRBJ2-5; 9 bases map to TRBD2. The V gene's germline CDR1 is SQVTM and CDR2 ANQGSEA. The CDR3 spans 16 residues. Germline trimming cut 1 base from V and 5 bases from J; bases unmatched to any gene: 11.

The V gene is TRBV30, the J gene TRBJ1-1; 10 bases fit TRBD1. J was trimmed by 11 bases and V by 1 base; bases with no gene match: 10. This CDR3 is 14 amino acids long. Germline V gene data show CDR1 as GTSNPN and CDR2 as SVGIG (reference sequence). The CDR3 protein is CAWSGQGARLGAFF. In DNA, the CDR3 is TGTGCCTGGAGTGGACAGGGGGCCCGCCTGGGGGCTTTCTTT.

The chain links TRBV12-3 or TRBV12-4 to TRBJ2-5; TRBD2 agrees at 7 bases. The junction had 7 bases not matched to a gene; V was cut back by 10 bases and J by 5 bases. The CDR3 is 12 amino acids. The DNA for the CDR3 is TGTGCCACCAGCGGGATAGGGGAGACCCAGTACTTC. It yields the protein CATSGIGETQYF.

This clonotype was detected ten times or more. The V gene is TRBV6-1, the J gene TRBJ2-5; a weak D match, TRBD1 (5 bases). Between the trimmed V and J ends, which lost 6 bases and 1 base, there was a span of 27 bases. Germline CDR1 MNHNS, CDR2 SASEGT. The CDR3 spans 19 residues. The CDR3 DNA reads TGTGCCAGCAGCGAACGTATGGACACACTCATTAGGTTCCAAGAGACCCAGTACTTC. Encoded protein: CASSERMDTLIRFQETQYF.

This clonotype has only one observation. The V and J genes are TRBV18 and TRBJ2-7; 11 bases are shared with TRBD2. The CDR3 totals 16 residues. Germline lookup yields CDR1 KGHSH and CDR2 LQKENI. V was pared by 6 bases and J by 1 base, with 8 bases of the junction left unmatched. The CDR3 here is CASSFSGRAPSYEQYF. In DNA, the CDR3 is TGTGCCAGCTCCTTTAGCGGGAGGGCCCCATCCTACGAGCAGTACTTC.

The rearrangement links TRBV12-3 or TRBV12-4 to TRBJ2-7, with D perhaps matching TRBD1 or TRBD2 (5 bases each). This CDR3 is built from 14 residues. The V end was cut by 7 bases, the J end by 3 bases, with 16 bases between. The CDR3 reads CASKLPGANYEQYF. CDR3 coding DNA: TGTGCCAGCAAACTCCCCGGGGCTAACTACGAGCAGTACTTC.

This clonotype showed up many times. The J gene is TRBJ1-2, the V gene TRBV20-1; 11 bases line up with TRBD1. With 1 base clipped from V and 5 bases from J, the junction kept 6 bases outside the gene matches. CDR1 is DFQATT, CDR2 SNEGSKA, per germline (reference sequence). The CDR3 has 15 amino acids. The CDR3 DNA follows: TGCAGTGCTAGAGTCCGGGACAGGGGGATTTATGGCTACACCTTC. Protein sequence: CSARVRDRGIYGYTF.

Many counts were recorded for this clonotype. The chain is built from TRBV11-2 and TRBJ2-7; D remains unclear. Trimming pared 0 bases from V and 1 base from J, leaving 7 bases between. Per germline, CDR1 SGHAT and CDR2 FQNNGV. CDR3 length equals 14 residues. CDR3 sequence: CASSLDQESYEQYF. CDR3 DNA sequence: TGTGCCAGCAGCTTAGACCAGGAATCCTACGAGCAGTACTTC.

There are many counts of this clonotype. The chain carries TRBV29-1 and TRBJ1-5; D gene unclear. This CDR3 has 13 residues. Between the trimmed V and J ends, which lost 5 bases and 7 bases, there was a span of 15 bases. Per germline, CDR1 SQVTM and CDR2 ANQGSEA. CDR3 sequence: CSVMTEVDQPQHF. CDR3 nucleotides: TGCAGCGTTATGACGGAGGTGGACCAGCCCCAGCATTTT.

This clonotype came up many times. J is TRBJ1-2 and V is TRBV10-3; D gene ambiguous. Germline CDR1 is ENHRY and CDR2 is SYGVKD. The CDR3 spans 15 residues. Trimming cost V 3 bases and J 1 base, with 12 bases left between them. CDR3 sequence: CAISDTSQRNYGYTF. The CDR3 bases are TGTGCCATCAGTGATACCTCTCAGCGTAACTATGGCTACACCTTC.

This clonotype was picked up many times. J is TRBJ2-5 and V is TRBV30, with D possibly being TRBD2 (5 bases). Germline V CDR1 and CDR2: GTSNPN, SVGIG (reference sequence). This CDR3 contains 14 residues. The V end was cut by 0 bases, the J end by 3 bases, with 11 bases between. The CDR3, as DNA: TGTGCCTGGAGTGTACTGGACTTAGAAGAGACCCAGTACTTC. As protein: CAWSVLDLEETQYF.

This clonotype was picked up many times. The DNA of the CDR3 is TGTGCCAGCAGCTTCGTGACAGGGGTCTATGGCTACACCTTC. Protein product: CASSFVTGVYGYTF. The rearrangement links TRBV7-2 to TRBJ1-2; 8 nucleotides align to TRBD1. Germline lookup yields CDR1 SGHTA and CDR2 FQGNSA. V shed 3 bases, J shed 4 bases, and the junction held 4 bases outside the gene matches. This CDR3 contains 14 residues.

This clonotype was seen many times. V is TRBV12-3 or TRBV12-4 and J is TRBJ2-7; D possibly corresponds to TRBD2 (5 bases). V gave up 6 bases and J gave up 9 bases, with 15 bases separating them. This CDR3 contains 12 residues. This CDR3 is CASSSDPSGQYF. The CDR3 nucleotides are TGTGCCAGCAGCTCAGACCCAAGCGGGCAGTACTTC.

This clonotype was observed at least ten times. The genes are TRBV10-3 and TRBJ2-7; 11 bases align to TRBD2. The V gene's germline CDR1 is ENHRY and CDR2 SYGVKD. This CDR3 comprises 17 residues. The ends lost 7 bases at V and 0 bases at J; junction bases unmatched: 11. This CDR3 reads CAITPTSGTDGSYEQYF. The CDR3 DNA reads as TGTGCCATCACTCCGACTAGCGGGACGGACGGCTCCTACGAGCAGTACTTC.

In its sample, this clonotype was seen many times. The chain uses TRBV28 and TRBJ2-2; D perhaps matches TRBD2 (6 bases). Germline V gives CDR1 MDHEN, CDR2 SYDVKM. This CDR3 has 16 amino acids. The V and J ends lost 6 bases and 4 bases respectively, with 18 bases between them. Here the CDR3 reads CASRGTRAGGTGELFF. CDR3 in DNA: TGTGCCAGCAGGGGAACGAGGGCCGGGGGCACCGGGGAGCTGTTTTTT.

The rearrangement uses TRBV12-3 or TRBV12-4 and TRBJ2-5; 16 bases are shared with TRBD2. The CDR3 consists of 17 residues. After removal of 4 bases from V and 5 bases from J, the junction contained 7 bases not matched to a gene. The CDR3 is CASSSGLAGGSGETQYF. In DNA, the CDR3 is TGTGCCAGCAGTTCGGGACTAGCGGGAGGGTCGGGCGAGACCCAGTACTTC.

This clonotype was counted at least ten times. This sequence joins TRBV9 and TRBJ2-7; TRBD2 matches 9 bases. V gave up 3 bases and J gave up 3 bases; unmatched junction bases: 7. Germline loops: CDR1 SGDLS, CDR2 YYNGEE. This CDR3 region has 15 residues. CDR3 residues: CASSERGLAGYEQYF. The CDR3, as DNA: TGTGCCAGCAGCGAGCGGGGACTAGCAGGCTACGAGCAGTACTTC.

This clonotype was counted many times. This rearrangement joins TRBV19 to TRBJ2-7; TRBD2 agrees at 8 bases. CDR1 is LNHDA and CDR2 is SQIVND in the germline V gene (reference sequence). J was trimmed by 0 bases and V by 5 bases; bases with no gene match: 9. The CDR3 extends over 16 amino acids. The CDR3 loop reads CASSPGGGLSSYEQYF. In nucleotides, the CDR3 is TGTGCCAGTAGTCCCGGGGGGGGGCTGAGCTCCTACGAGCAGTACTTC.

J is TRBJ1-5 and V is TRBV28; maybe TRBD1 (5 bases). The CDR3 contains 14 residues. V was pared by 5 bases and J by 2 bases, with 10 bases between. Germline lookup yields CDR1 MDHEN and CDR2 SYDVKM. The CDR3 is CASSVGAGNQPQHF. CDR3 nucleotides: TGTGCCAGCAGTGTCGGGGCGGGCAATCAGCCCCAGCATTTT.